The 24 T cell receptor beta chains listed next were all sequenced from one sample in a study of identical twins. TCRdb reprocessed the 5' RACE reads with MiXCR, giving one entry per CDR3 protein. The data show around 480,000 distinct CDR3 sequences, with 14% seen just once and approximately 0.52% held by the top ten. These data were also filed under a second study, of yellow fever vaccine responses in identical twins.

The sample was CD4+ T cells sorted from blood. The receptors here all came from a woman aged 18-29 years in good health.

The J gene is TRBJ2-7, the V gene TRBV7-8, with TRBD1 as a possible D gene (6 bases). The germline CDR1 and CDR2 sequences are SGHVS and FQNEAQ. This CDR3 contains 15 residues. The CDR3 protein is CESSLETGGGYEQYF. DNA for the CDR3: TGTGAAAGCAGCTTAGAGACAGGAGGAGGCTACGAGCAGTACTTC.

This clonotype was seen a handful of times. CDR3 bases: TGTGCCAGCATCCGGGACACCTCAACTAATGAAAAACTGTTTTTT. Protein sequence: CASIRDTSTNEKLFF. The chain joins TRBV7-9 to TRBJ1-4; weak D call: TRBD1 (6 bases). This CDR3 region has 15 residues. From germline, CDR1 is SEHNR and CDR2 FQNEAQ (reference sequence). V lost 7 bases, J lost 0 bases, and 12 bases lay in between.

This clonotype was seen only a few times. The chain couples TRBV20-1 to TRBJ2-3, with D maybe TRBD2 (7 bases). The CDR3 is 13 amino acids. Trimming shortened V by 3 bases and J by 5 bases, and 12 bases separated the two germline ends. Germline CDR1 DFQATT, CDR2 SNEGSKA (reference sequence). The CDR3 DNA reads as TGCAGTGCTAGCGGGGAGGGGGGAGATACGCAGTATTTT. Protein sequence: CSASGEGGDTQYF.

This clonotype came up a few times. This chain links TRBV29-1 with TRBJ2-7; no clear D. CDR3 size: 11 residues. Germline CDR1 and CDR2: SQVTM and ANQGSEA. V shed 1 base and J shed 3 bases, with 4 bases lying between them. The CDR3 is CSVEGDYEQYF. The CDR3 region has the DNA TGCAGCGTTGAAGGGGACTACGAGCAGTACTTC.

This clonotype has just a few counts. The chain links TRBV15 to TRBJ2-7; D unresolved. V was trimmed by 5 bases and J by 4 bases, leaving 9 bases between them. The CDR3 is 12 amino acids. CDR1 is LNHNV, CDR2 YYDKDF, per germline (reference sequence). CDR3 nucleotide sequence: TGTGCCACCAGCCCAGACGGTTACGAGCAGTACTTC. This translates into CATSPDGYEQYF.

This clonotype was counted a few times. The chain's CDR3 is CASSPGGSGGLGAAGMTQYF. CDR3 in DNA: TGTGCCAGCAGTCCCGGGGGCTCAGGGGGCTTGGGAGCGGCCGGTATGACCCAGTACTTC. The chain links TRBV12-3 or TRBV12-4 to TRBJ2-5, with 8 nucleotides matching TRBD1. CDR3 length: 20 amino acids. J lost 7 bases, V lost 5 bases, and 27 bases had no gene match.

This clonotype has a handful of counts. The chain uses TRBV11-2 and TRBJ2-1; 11 positions match TRBD2. This CDR3 region has 16 residues. V lost 5 bases to trimming and J lost 3 bases; unmatched junction nucleotides: 6. From germline, CDR1 is SGHAT and CDR2 FQNNGV. The CDR3 nucleotides read TGTGCCAGCAGCCCCGGGACTAGCGGATTCTACAATGAGCAGTTCTTC. It yields the protein CASSPGTSGFYNEQFF. Complete variable domain (other parts from reference TRBV11-2 and TRBJ2-1): EAGVAQSPRYKIIEKRQSVAFWCNPISGHATLYWYQQILGQGPKLLIQFQNNGVVDDSQLPKDRFSAERLKGVDSTLKIQPAKLEDSAVYLCASSPGTSGFYNEQFFGPGTRLTVL.

V gene TRBV4-3 combines with J gene TRBJ2-2; the D is unclear. CDR3 size: 14 residues. V was clipped by 0 bases and J by 4 bases, with 6 bases between them. Germline V gives CDR1 LGHNA, CDR2 YSLEER. CDR3 residues: CASSQEVSTGELFF. CDR3 bases: TGCGCCAGCAGCCAAGAAGTCAGCACCGGGGAGCTGTTTTTT.

V gene TRBV20-1 combines with J gene TRBJ2-3, with D unclear. Between the trimmed V and J ends, which lost 5 bases and 9 bases, there was a span of 24 bases. CDR1 and CDR2 (germline): DFQATT, SNEGSKA (reference sequence). The CDR3 is 15 residues long. The CDR3 is CSAEWSGSTRETQYF. CDR3 nucleotide sequence: TGCAGTGCTGAGTGGTCCGGCTCCACACGAGAGACGCAGTATTTT.

To note about this clonotype: An end of the junction differs from the germline gene, which may be a read error. The rearrangement links TRBV12-3 or TRBV12-4 to TRBJ2-3; 8 nucleotides line up with TRBD2. The CDR3 consists of 11 residues. CDR3: CASSFMGTSAF. The DNA for the CDR3 is TGTGCCAGCAGTTTTATGGGGACTAGTGCTTTT.

The chain uses TRBV24-1 and TRBJ2-7; TRBD2 agrees at 11 bases. J gave up 0 bases and V 1 base, and 1 base lay outside the gene matches. The CDR3 spans 16 residues. The V gene's germline CDR1 is KGHDR and CDR2 SFDVKD. This CDR3 is CATSDFGTSGSYEQYF. Here the CDR3 DNA reads TGTGCCACCAGTGATTTTGGGACTAGCGGCTCCTACGAGCAGTACTTC.

The chain recombines TRBV7-2 with TRBJ2-1; no firm D call. Trimming stripped 3 bases from V and 9 bases from J, with 12 bases between. CDR3 length equals 13 residues. Germline CDR1 reads SGHTA; CDR2 reads FQGNSA. In DNA form, the CDR3 reads TGTGCCAGCAGCTTTTCTAAGGATGGTGAGCAGTTCTTC. Amino acid sequence: CASSFSKDGEQFF.

The table lists this clonotype with a few counts. CDR3 DNA sequence: TGTGCCAGCAGCCAAGCGGACAGGGAATTCGGTAATTCACCCCTCCACTTT. Translation gives CASSQADREFGNSPLHF. The J gene is TRBJ1-6, the V gene TRBV3-1; 8 nucleotides align to TRBD1. V gave up 1 base and J gave up 6 bases; unmatched junction bases: 8. The CDR3 sequence is 17 residues long. CDR1 LGHDT and CDR2 YNNKEL come from the germline V gene (reference sequence).

The chain combines TRBV3-1 with TRBJ2-3; TRBD2 matches at 7 bases. There are 12 residues in the CDR3. The V gene's germline CDR1 is LGHDT and CDR2 YNNKEL (reference sequence). Trimming cost V 3 bases and J 8 bases; bases outside gene matches: 2. This chain's CDR3 is CASSQGGSTQYF. CDR3 DNA: TGTGCCAGCAGCCAGGGAGGGAGTACGCAGTATTTT.

This clonotype was recorded many times. The chain is built from TRBV7-9 and TRBJ2-7; 8 bases are a match to TRBD2. The CDR3 is 12 residues long. The V and J ends lost 7 bases and 4 bases, in that order; junction bases with no gene match: 3. Per the germline V gene, CDR1 is SEHNR and CDR2 is FQNEAQ (reference sequence). As DNA, the CDR3 is TGTGCCAGCAATCGGGAGGGGTACGAGCAGTACTTC. Translating it yields CASNREGYEQYF.

V is TRBV28 and J is TRBJ2-3; no clear D gene. V lost 1 base and J lost 3, with 20 bases in between. The CDR3 covers 18 residues. CDR1 is MDHEN, CDR2 SYDVKM, per germline. CDR3 sequence reads: CASSLSSVSSIRTDTQYF. CDR3 bases: TGTGCCAGCAGTTTATCATCCGTCTCTTCTATTAGAACAGATACGCAGTATTTT.

The V and J genes are TRBV7-8 and TRBJ2-3; D is uncertain. This CDR3 is 13 amino acids long. Germline CDR1 SGHVS, CDR2 FQNEAQ. Trimming cost V 4 bases and J 6 bases, with 11 bases left between them. CDR3 residues: CASSSPLGDTQYF. The CDR3 DNA sequence: TGTGCCAGCAGCTCACCCTTGGGGGATACGCAGTATTTT.

This clonotype was picked up a small number of times. The V gene is TRBV4-3, the J gene TRBJ2-7, with TRBD1 identical over 9 bases. The CDR3 length is 16 residues. CDR1 LGHNA and CDR2 YSLEER come from the germline V gene. Trimming removed 4 bases from V and 2 bases from J; junction bases left unmatched: 9. The CDR3 is CASSPEGGQGAYEQYF. The CDR3 bases are TGCGCCAGCAGCCCGGAGGGGGGACAGGGAGCCTACGAGCAGTACTTC.

This clonotype was counted ten times or more. The CDR3 reads CASSQAVRGLEQYF. CDR3 nucleotide sequence: TGTGCCAGCAGCCAAGCGGTAAGGGGTCTCGAGCAGTACTTC. V is TRBV3-1 and J is TRBJ2-7; maybe TRBD1 (5 bases). This CDR3 is 14 amino acids long. Germline loops: CDR1 LGHDT, CDR2 YNNKEL (reference sequence). Trimming took off 1 base at V and 6 bases at J, with 13 bases between the two ends.

In this sample, this clonotype turned up a few times. The rearrangement joins TRBV12-3 or TRBV12-4 to TRBJ1-5, with 11 positions matching TRBD1. V dropped 3 bases and J dropped 7; count of bases not matched to a gene: 5. CDR3 size: 15 residues. The CDR3 spells CASSFRTGGAQPQHF. As DNA, the CDR3 is TGTGCCAGCAGTTTTAGGACAGGGGGCGCGCAGCCCCAGCATTTT.

This clonotype was seen a few times. The chain is built from TRBV11-3 and TRBJ2-4; D may correspond to TRBD1 or TRBD2 (6 bases each). Germline CDR1 reads SGHNT; CDR2 reads YENEEA. The CDR3 sequence is 15 residues long. Trimming took off 3 bases at V and 3 bases at J, with 12 bases between the two ends. The CDR3 DNA follows: TGTGCCAGCAGCTTGATGGGGGGCGACAAAAACATTCAGTACTTC. Translating it yields CASSLMGGDKNIQYF.

The chain joins TRBV20-1 to TRBJ2-5; either TRBD1 or TRBD2 may supply D (5 bases each). The V end was cut by 5 bases, the J end by 0 bases, with 10 bases between. This CDR3 is built from 13 residues. In germline, CDR1 is DFQATT, CDR2 SNEGSKA (reference sequence). CDR3 sequence reads: CSAWGRNQETQYF. For the CDR3, the DNA is TGCAGTGCTTGGGGACGGAACCAAGAGACCCAGTACTTC.

This clonotype was seen a handful of times. The rearrangement uses TRBV6-1 and TRBJ2-1; 10 bases agree with TRBD2. Germline CDR1 is MNHNS and CDR2 is SASEGT. The trim removed 7 bases at V and 6 bases at J, leaving 9 bases unmatched. This CDR3 is built from 15 residues. The CDR3 nucleotides read TGTGCCAGCACCCTAAGCGGGGGGGTGACCAATGAGCAGTTCTTC. Translating gives CASTLSGGVTNEQFF.

This clonotype appeared many times. This chain joins TRBV12-3 or TRBV12-4 and TRBJ2-3; D assignment may be TRBD1 or TRBD2 (5 bases each). There are 20 residues in the CDR3. V lost 3 bases to trimming and J lost 4 bases, with 29 bases between them. CDR3: CASSLLAGAAGKRVADTQYF. Here the CDR3 DNA reads TGTGCCAGCAGTTTGTTGGCCGGGGCCGCCGGGAAAAGAGTAGCAGATACGCAGTATTTT.